This record concerns one T cell receptor (beta chain) sequence. The antigen remains unidentified. These data come from a study of tumor-infiltrating lymphocytes in primary liver carcinoma. As for the study in general: The study enrolled male and female patients aged 30 to 69 years. Regardless of tissue type, samples showed similar yields of roughly 3.5 to 8 million productive TCRbeta reads.

The CDR3 is 14 residues long. V shed 0 bases and J 10 bases; nucleotides not matched to a gene: 5. CDR1 is SGDLS, CDR2 YYNGEE, per germline. Between roughly 17 and 31 mg of unsorted bulk tissue served as the source from which RNA and DNA were co-extracted. Study-wide results and limits: Pairs comparing tumor with adjacent tissue or blood overlapped less than pairs drawn from tumor regions. Against blood, tumors held a significantly higher top-250-clone fraction (p = 0.039).

Total RNA amounting to roughly 480 ng was the source from which TCR beta cDNA was made with a constant-region primer. Investigators got TCR beta libraries out of three nested multiplex PCR rounds, done with slightly modified ARM-PCR. The study ran its first two PCR rounds for 9 to 10 cycles each, using TRBV1-TRBV30 forward primers and a C-beta reverse primer. TCRdb re-analysed the multiplex PCR reads in MiXCR, keeping a single row per CDR3 protein. The sample shows 90,000 to 150,000 distinct CDR3 sequences, roughly 75% of them seen only once. The chain couples TRBV9 to TRBJ2-1; TRBD2 agrees at 9 bases. The specimen was tumor-adjacent normal liver tissue. The clonotype comes from a woman in her sixties with primary liver carcinoma and hepatitis B virus infection. Here the CDR3 reads CASSVGGSGREQFF. The CDR3 DNA reads TGTGCCAGCAGCGTAGGGGGTAGCGGGAGAGAGCAGTTCTTC.